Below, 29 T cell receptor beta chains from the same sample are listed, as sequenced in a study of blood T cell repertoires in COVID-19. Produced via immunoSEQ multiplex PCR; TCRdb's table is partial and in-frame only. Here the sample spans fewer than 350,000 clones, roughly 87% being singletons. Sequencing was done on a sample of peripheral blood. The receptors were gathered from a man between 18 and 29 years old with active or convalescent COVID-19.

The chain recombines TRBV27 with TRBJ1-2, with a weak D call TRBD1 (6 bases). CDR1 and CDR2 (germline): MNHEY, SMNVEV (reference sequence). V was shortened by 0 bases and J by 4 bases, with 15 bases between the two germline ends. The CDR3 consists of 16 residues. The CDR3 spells CASSLSIGQTAYGYTF. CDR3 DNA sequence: TGTGCCAGCAGTTTATCCATTGGACAGACTGCCTATGGCTACACCTTC.

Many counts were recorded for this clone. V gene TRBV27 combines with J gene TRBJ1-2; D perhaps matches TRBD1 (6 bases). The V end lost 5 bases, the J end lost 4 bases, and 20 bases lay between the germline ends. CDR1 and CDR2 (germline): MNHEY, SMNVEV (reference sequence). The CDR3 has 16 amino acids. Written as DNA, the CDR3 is TGTGCCAGCAGTCCAACCCTGGCAGGGGCCAGCTATGGCTACACCTTC. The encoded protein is CASSPTLAGASYGYTF.

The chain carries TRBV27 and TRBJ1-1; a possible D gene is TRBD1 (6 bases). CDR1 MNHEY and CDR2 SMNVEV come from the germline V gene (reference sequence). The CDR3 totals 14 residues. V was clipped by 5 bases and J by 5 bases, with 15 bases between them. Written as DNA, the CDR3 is TGTGCCAGCAGTATAAAGTCCCAGGGGACTGAAGCTTTCTTT. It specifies CASSIKSQGTEAFF.

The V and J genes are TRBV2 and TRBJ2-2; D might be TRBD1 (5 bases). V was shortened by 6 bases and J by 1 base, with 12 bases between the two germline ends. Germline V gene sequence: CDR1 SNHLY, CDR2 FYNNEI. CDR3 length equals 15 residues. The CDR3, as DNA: TGTGCCAGCAGAGGCAGGGAAGGGAACACCGGGGAGCTGTTTTTT. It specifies CASRGREGNTGELFF.

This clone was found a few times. The CDR3 DNA reads as TGTGCCAGCAGTTTAGAGGGAGGGGTGAGACTCCCCACAGATACGCAGTATTTT. It specifies CASSLEGGVRLPTDTQYF. This chain joins TRBV27 and TRBJ2-3; the match to TRBD2 covers 7 bases. V trimming: 2 bases; J trimming: 2 bases; junction bases outside the gene matches: 13. The CDR3 consists of 18 residues. CDR1 is MNHEY and CDR2 is SMNVEV in the germline V gene (reference sequence).

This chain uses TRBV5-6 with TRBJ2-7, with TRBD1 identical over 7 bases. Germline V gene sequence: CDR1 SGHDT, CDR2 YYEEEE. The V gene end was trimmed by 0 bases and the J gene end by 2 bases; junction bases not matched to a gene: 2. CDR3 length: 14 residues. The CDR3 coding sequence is TGTGCCAGCAGCTTGGGACAGGGTCCCTACGAGCAGTACTTC. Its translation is CASSLGQGPYEQYF.

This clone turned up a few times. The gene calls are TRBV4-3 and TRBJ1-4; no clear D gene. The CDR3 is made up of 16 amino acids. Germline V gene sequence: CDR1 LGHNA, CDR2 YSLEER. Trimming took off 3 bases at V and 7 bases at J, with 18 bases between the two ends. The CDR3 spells CASSQVTTQRSEKLFF. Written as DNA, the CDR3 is TGCGCCAGCAGCCAGGTGACTACGCAGCGGAGTGAAAAACTGTTTTTT.

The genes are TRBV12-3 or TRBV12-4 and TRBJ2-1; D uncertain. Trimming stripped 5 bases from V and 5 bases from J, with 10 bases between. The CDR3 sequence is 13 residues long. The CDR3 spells CASSPDNHNEQFF. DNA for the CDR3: TGTGCCAGCAGTCCAGACAACCACAATGAGCAGTTCTTC.

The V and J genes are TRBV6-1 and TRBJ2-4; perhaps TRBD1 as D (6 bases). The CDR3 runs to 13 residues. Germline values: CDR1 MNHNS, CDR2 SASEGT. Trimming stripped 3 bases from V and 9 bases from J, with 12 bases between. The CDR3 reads CASSDGQLTIQYF. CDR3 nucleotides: TGTGCCAGCAGTGATGGACAGTTGACCATTCAGTACTTC.

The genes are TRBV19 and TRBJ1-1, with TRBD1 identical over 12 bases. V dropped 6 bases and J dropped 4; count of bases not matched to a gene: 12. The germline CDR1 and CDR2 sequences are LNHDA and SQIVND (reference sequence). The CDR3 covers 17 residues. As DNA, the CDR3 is TGTGCCAGTAGCCTACTCGGGACAGGGGGCTGGAGCACTGAAGCTTTCTTT. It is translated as CASSLLGTGGWSTEAFF.

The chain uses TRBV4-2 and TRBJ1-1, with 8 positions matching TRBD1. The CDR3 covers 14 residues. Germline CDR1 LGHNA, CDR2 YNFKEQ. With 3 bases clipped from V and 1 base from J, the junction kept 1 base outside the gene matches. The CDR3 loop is CASSQDRENTEAFF. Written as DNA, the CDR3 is TGTGCCAGCAGCCAGGACAGGGAGAACACTGAAGCTTTCTTT.

The CDR3 is CASRVAGGPYNEQFF. The CDR3 DNA follows: TGCGCCAGCAGAGTAGCGGGGGGGCCCTACAATGAGCAGTTCTTC. The chain uses TRBV10-2 and TRBJ2-1; 11 nucleotides line up with TRBD2. CDR3 length: 15 residues. Germline V CDR1 and CDR2: WSHSY, SAAADI. Trimming at V came to 6 bases and at J to 2 bases, leaving 3 bases not matched to a gene.

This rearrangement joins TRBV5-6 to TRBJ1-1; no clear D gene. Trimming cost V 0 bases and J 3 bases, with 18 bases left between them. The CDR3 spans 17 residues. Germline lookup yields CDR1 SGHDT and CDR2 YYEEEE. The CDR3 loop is CASSLGGPSFIDTEAFF. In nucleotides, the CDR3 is TGTGCCAGCAGCTTGGGCGGGCCCAGTTTTATTGACACTGAAGCTTTCTTT. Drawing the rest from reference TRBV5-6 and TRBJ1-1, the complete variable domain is DAGVTQSPTHLIKTRGQQVTLRCSPKSGHDTVSWYQQALGQGPQFIFQYYEEEERQRGNFPDRFSGHQFPNYSSELNVNALLLGDSALYLCASSLGGPSFIDTEAFFGQGTRLTVV.

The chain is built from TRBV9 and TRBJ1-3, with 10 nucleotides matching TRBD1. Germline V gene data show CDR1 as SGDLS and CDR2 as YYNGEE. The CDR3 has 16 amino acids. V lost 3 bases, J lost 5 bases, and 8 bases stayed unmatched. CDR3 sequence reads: CASSALEGQGRNTIYF. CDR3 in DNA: TGTGCCAGCAGCGCCTTGGAGGGACAGGGGAGAAACACCATATATTTT.

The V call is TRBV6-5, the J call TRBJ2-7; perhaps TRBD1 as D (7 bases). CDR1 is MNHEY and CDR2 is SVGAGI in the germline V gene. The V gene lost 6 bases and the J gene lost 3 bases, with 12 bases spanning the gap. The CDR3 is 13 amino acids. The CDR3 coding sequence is TGTGCCAGCAGGAACAGGGGAGGCTACGAGCAGTACTTC. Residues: CASRNRGGYEQYF.

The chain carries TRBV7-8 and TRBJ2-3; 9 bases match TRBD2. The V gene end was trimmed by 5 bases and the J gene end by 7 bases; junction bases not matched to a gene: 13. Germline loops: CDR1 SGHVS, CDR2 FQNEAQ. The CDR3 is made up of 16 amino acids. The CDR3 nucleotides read TGTGCCAGCAGCCGCCCTGAGGCTAGCGGGGAACATACGCAGTATTTT. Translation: CASSRPEASGEHTQYF.

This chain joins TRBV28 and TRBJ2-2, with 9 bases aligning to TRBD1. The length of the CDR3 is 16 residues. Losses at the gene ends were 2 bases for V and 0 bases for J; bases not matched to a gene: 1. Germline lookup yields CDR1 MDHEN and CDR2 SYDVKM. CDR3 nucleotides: TGTGCCAGCAGTTTAGGGGACAGGGCGAACACCGGGGAGCTGTTTTTT. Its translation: CASSLGDRANTGELFF.

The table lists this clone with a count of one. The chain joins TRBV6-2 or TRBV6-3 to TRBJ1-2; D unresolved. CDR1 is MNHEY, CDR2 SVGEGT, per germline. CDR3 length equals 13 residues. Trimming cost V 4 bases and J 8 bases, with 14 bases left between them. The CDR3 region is CASSWEALLGYTF. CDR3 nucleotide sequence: TGTGCCAGCAGTTGGGAGGCCCTATTGGGCTACACCTTC.

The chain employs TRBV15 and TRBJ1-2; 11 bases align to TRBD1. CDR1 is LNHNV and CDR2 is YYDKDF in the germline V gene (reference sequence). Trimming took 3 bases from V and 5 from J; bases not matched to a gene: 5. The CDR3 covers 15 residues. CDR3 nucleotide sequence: TGTGCCACCAGCAGGGACAGGGGGCAGGAGTATGGCTACACCTTC. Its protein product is CATSRDRGQEYGYTF.

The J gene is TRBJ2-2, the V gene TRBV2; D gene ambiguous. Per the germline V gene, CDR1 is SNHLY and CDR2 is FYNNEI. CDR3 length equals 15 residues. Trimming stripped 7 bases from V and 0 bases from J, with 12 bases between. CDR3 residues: CASNVGTANTGELFF. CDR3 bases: TGTGCCAGCAATGTCGGAACAGCGAACACCGGGGAGCTGTTTTTT.

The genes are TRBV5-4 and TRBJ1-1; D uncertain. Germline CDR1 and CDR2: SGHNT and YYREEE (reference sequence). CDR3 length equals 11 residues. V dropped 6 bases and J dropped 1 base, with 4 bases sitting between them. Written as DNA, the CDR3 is TGTGCCAGCATCAAGAACACTGAAGCTTTCTTT. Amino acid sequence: CASIKNTEAFF.

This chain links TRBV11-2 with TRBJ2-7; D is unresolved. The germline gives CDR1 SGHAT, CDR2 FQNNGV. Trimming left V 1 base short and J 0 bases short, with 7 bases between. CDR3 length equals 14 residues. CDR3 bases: TGTGCCAGCAGCTTAGGTCTTTCCTCCTACGAGCAGTACTTC. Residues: CASSLGLSSYEQYF.

CDR3 nucleotide sequence: TGCGCCAGCAGCTTGGGACAGGGTATGAATGAGCAGTTCTTC. Its protein product is CASSLGQGMNEQFF. The V call is TRBV5-1, the J call TRBJ2-1; 7 nucleotides match TRBD1. The trim removed 0 bases at V and 7 bases at J, leaving 4 bases unmatched. CDR3 length: 14 residues. Per the germline V gene, CDR1 is SGHRS and CDR2 is YFSETQ.

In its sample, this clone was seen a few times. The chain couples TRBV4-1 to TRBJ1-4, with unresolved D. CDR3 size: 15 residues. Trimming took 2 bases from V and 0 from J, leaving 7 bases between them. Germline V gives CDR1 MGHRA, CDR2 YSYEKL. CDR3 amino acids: CASSQPGATNEKLFF. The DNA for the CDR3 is TGCGCCAGCAGCCAACCGGGTGCAACTAATGAAAAACTGTTTTTT.

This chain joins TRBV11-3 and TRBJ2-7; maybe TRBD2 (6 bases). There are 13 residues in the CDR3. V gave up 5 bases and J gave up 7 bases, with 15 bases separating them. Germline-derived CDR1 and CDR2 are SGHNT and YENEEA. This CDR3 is CASSPSPAGEQYF. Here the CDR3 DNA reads TGTGCCAGCAGCCCGAGCCCCGCGGGAGAGCAGTACTTC.

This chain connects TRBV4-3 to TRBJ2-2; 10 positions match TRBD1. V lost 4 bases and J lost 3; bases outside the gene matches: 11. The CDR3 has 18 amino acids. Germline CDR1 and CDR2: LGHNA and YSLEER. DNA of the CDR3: TGCGCCAGCAGCCGCGTCTACCCCGGGACAGGGGACACCGGGGAGCTGTTTTTT. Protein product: CASSRVYPGTGDTGELFF.

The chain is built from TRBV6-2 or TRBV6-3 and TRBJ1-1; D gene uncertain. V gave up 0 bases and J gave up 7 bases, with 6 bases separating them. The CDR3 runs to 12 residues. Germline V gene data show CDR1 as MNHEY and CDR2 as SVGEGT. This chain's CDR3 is CASSYSTGEAFF. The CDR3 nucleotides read TGTGCCAGCAGTTACTCAACGGGTGAAGCTTTCTTT.

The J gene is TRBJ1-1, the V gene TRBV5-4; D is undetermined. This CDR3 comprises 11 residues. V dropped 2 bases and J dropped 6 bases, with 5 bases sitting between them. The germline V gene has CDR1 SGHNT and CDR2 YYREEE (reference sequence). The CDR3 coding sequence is TGTGCCAGCAGCTTAGGAGCTGAAGCTTTCTTT. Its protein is CASSLGAEAFF.

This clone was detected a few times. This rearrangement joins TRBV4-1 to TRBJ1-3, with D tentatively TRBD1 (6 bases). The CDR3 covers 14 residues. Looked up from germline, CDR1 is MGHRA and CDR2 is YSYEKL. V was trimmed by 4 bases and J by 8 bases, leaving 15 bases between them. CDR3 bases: TGCGCCAGCAGCCTGGACGGGAAGGGGGACACCATATATTTT. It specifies CASSLDGKGDTIYF.